This T cell receptor beta chain was sequenced for a study of CD8 T cells in Susac syndrome. Looked up from germline, CDR1 is SGHRS and CDR2 is YFSETQ. With 1 base clipped from V and 7 bases from J, the junction kept 6 bases outside the gene matches. This CDR3 is built from 16 residues. Random hexamers were used to reverse transcribe an amount of about 0.45 to 1 ug RNA. immunoSEQ multiplex PCR amplified TCR beta CDR3 across 54 Vbeta, 13 Jbeta. MiXCR, run by TCRdb on the immunoSEQ multiplex PCR reads, gives a single entry per CDR3 protein. The repertoire has some 210,000 distinct CDR3 sequences, around 93% of them found once; the top ten carry 0.15% to 0.2%.

The chain uses TRBV5-1 and TRBJ1-6, with TRBD1 matching 9 bases. This clonotype originated in a human donor with Susac syndrome. Source material: CD4+ T cells from PBMCs. The CDR3 sequence is CASSLKAGTGNSPLHF. CDR3 nucleotide sequence: TGCGCCAGCAGCTTGAAAGCCGGGACAGGGAATTCACCCCTCCACTTT.